These 22 T cell receptor beta chains share one sample of origin, sequenced in a study of blood T cell repertoires in COVID-19. Profiled with immunoSEQ multiplex PCR; TCRdb holds only in-frame clones, not every one. The sample includes approximately 140,000 clones, about 83% of them seen just once. Sequencing was carried out using peripheral blood. The receptors derive from a man aged 25-45 years with COVID-19, enrolled during active disease.

The sample holds one count of this clone. The chain links TRBV28 to TRBJ1-2, with D possibly matching TRBD1 (5 bases). Germline CDR1 reads MDHEN; CDR2 reads SYDVKM. V was cut by 6 bases and J by 6 bases, with 20 bases left in between. The CDR3 is made up of 15 amino acids. The CDR3 loop is CASRVTDRGFNGYTF. The CDR3 DNA reads as TGTGCCAGCAGAGTGACGGATAGGGGTTTTAATGGCTACACCTTC.

CDR3 amino acids: CASSKNSGSLNEQYF. CDR3 nucleotides: TGTGCCAGCAGTAAAAATAGCGGGAGTCTCAACGAGCAGTACTTC. The rearrangement uses TRBV6-1 and TRBJ2-7; 9 bases match TRBD2. The junction had 10 bases not matched to a gene; V was cut back by 5 bases and J by 5 bases. Germline CDR1 MNHNS, CDR2 SASEGT. The CDR3 extends over 15 amino acids.

This clone has only one observation. The chain employs TRBV2 and TRBJ2-3, with 9 bases matching TRBD2. The CDR3 is 14 residues long. V trimming: 8 bases; J trimming: 0 bases; junction bases outside the gene matches: 3. The germline gives CDR1 SNHLY, CDR2 FYNNEI. This CDR3 reads CASPTSGSTDTQYF. The CDR3 coding sequence is TGTGCCAGCCCGACTAGCGGAAGCACAGATACGCAGTATTTT.

The rearrangement joins TRBV6-6 to TRBJ2-3; 14 bases map to TRBD2. This CDR3 contains 16 residues. V lost 4 bases to trimming and J lost 4 bases; unmatched junction nucleotides: 4. Germline CDR1 and CDR2: MNHNY and SVGAGI (reference sequence). Written as DNA, the CDR3 is TGTGCCAGCAGTTTTAGACTAGCGGGAGGGTCAGATACGCAGTATTTT. It translates to CASSFRLAGGSDTQYF.

This chain links TRBV6-2 or TRBV6-3 with TRBJ2-2; D gene uncertain. The CDR3 length is 17 residues. Germline V gives CDR1 MNHEY, CDR2 SVGEGT. V was trimmed by 3 bases and J by 6 bases, leaving 20 bases between them. CDR3 residues: CASSYFAAGGLAGELFF. In DNA form, the CDR3 reads TGTGCCAGCAGTTATTTTGCAGCCGGCGGATTAGCCGGGGAGCTGTTTTTT.

V and J are TRBV19 and TRBJ2-7; 9 bases fit TRBD1. V gave up 3 bases and J gave up 6 bases; unmatched junction bases: 3. The CDR3 runs 13 residues. The germline gives CDR1 LNHDA, CDR2 SQIVND (reference sequence). The CDR3 spells CASSMGQGSEQYF. The CDR3 coding sequence is TGTGCCAGTAGTATGGGACAGGGAAGCGAGCAGTACTTC.

The chain has TRBV29-1 and TRBJ1-2; D is unresolved. V lost 1 base and J lost 2, with 11 bases in between. CDR1 and CDR2 (germline): SQVTM, ANQGSEA. The CDR3 spans 14 residues. The CDR3 reads CSVEGVPGNYGYTF. CDR3 sequence (DNA): TGCAGCGTTGAAGGCGTTCCGGGGAACTATGGCTACACCTTC. The full variable domain, its missing parts supplied by reference TRBV29-1 and TRBJ1-2, is SAVISQKPSRDICQRGTSLTIQCQVDSQVTMMFWYRQQPGQSLTLIATANQGSEATYESGFVIDKFPISRPNLTFSTLTVSNMSPEDSSIYLCSVEGVPGNYGYTFGSGTRLTVV.

V gene TRBV2 combines with J gene TRBJ1-5, with D maybe TRBD1 (5 bases). CDR1 SNHLY and CDR2 FYNNEI come from the germline V gene. The CDR3 has 15 amino acids. V was pared by 3 bases and J by 4 bases, with 13 bases between. This chain's CDR3 is CASSDRATSNQPQHF. In DNA form, the CDR3 reads TGTGCCAGCAGTGACAGGGCTACCTCAAATCAGCCCCAGCATTTT.

The chain couples TRBV11-1 to TRBJ2-3, with D unresolved. Trimming removed 5 bases from V and 3 bases from J, with 18 bases in between. The V gene's germline CDR1 is SGHAT and CDR2 FQDESV (reference sequence). This CDR3 is 16 amino acids long. CDR3 coding DNA: TGTGCCAGCAGCCCCTCCCGGTTGGGCAGGACAGATACGCAGTATTTT. It specifies CASSPSRLGRTDTQYF.

This clone was seen more than once but under ten times. The chain recombines TRBV2 with TRBJ1-5; tentative D call: TRBD1 (6 bases). With 7 bases removed from V and 5 bases from J, the gap between germline ends came to 15 bases. CDR3 length equals 14 residues. Germline assignment: CDR1 SNHLY and CDR2 FYNNEI. CDR3 DNA sequence: TGTGCCAGCACCCGGGGGGGGCGGGATCAGCCCCAGCATTTT. Its protein product is CASTRGGRDQPQHF. The full variable domain, rest sourced from reference TRBV2 and TRBJ1-5, is EPEVTQTPSHQVTQMGQEVILRCVPISNHLYFYWYRQILGQKVEFLVSFYNNEISEKSEIFDDQFSVERPDGSNFTLKIRSTKLEDSAMYFCASTRGGRDQPQHFGDGTRLSIL.

This chain joins TRBV20-1 and TRBJ2-7; D gene ambiguous. CDR3 length: 10 amino acids. Looked up from germline, CDR1 is DFQATT and CDR2 is SNEGSKA (reference sequence). Trimming took 5 bases from V and 1 from J, leaving 3 bases between them. The CDR3 sequence: CSASSYEQYF. Here the CDR3 DNA reads TGCAGTGCTTCTTCCTACGAGCAGTACTTC.

V and J are TRBV18 and TRBJ2-1, with 7 bases fitting TRBD2. The germline CDR1 and CDR2 sequences are KGHSH and LQKENI. The CDR3 runs 17 residues. The junction had 10 bases not matched to a gene; V was cut back by 3 bases and J by 2 bases. CDR3 protein: CASSPRALAGAYNEQFF. DNA of the CDR3: TGTGCCAGCTCACCCCGGGCACTGGCGGGAGCCTACAATGAGCAGTTCTTC.

The rearrangement links TRBV9 to TRBJ1-2; D is ambiguous. CDR3 length: 13 residues. Trimming stripped 6 bases from V and 4 bases from J, with 13 bases between. Germline assignment: CDR1 SGDLS and CDR2 YYNGEE. The CDR3 region is CASTSAAGYGYTF. In nucleotides, the CDR3 is TGTGCCAGCACCTCGGCGGCGGGCTATGGCTACACCTTC.

CDR3 DNA: TGTGCCAGCAGCTCCGGACAGACCCTCTATGGCTACACCTTC. Amino acid sequence: CASSSGQTLYGYTF. The chain links TRBV11-2 to TRBJ1-2; tentative D call: TRBD1 (6 bases). Trimming shortened V by 4 bases and J by 4 bases, and 13 bases separated the two germline ends. The CDR3 runs 14 residues. The germline gives CDR1 SGHAT, CDR2 FQNNGV. The entire variable domain, with the rest obtained from reference TRBV11-2 and TRBJ1-2, is as follows: EAGVAQSPRYKIIEKRQSVAFWCNPISGHATLYWYQQILGQGPKLLIQFQNNGVVDDSQLPKDRFSAERLKGVDSTLKIQPAKLEDSAVYLCASSSGQTLYGYTFGSGTRLTVV.

V usage is TRBV30 and J usage is TRBJ2-7, with 7 bases fitting TRBD2. After removal of 4 bases from V and 4 bases from J, the junction contained 10 bases not matched to a gene. Germline CDR1 GTSNPN, CDR2 SVGIG (reference sequence). CDR3 length: 14 residues. The CDR3 region has the DNA TGTGCCTGGAACCTCAGGGAGCGGGGTTACGAGCAGTACTTC. Amino acids: CAWNLRERGYEQYF.

The DNA of the CDR3 is TGTGCCAGCTCACCGTTACCCGGGGATACGCAGTATTTT. This codes for CASSPLPGDTQYF. The chain has TRBV18 and TRBJ2-3; D is ambiguous. The length of the CDR3 is 13 residues. The V end lost 3 bases, the J end lost 6 bases, and 10 bases lay between the germline ends. CDR1 KGHSH and CDR2 LQKENI come from the germline V gene.

The chain has TRBV19 and TRBJ1-2; D uncertain. Germline V gives CDR1 LNHDA, CDR2 SQIVND (reference sequence). The CDR3 contains 17 residues. The V end was cut by 5 bases, the J end by 2 bases, with 21 bases between. CDR3 protein: CASSPGAGNMVNYGYTF. The DNA for the CDR3 is TGTGCCAGTAGTCCCGGAGCGGGGAATATGGTCAACTATGGCTACACCTTC.

This clone was seen only once. As DNA, the CDR3 is TGTGCCAGCAGCCTTGGACTAGCGGGACCCACAGATACGCAGTATTTT. It yields the protein CASSLGLAGPTDTQYF. This chain uses TRBV7-2 with TRBJ2-3; 12 positions match TRBD2. This CDR3 region has 16 residues. The J segment lost 2 bases and the V segment lost 5 bases, leaving 5 bases of the junction unmatched. Germline CDR1 and CDR2: SGHTA and FQGNSA.

The chain couples TRBV24-1 to TRBJ1-2; 7 positions match TRBD1. The CDR3 consists of 16 residues. Germline V CDR1 and CDR2: KGHDR, SFDVKD. The trim removed 7 bases at V and 3 bases at J, leaving 13 bases unmatched. The CDR3 DNA sequence: TGTGCCACCAGCGGGGTGAACAGGGGATTGGACTATGGCTACACCTTC. This sequence encodes CATSGVNRGLDYGYTF.

The chain couples TRBV6-5 to TRBJ1-2; D perhaps matches TRBD1 (5 bases). Germline V gene data show CDR1 as MNHEY and CDR2 as SVGAGI. With 7 bases removed from V and 6 bases from J, the gap between germline ends came to 15 bases. The length of the CDR3 is 13 residues. The CDR3 loop reads CASMEGTVNGYTF. The CDR3 coding sequence is TGTGCCAGCATGGAGGGGACGGTGAATGGCTACACCTTC.

The chain has TRBV10-3 and TRBJ1-4; tentatively, D is TRBD1 (6 bases). Germline V lookup: CDR1 ENHRY, CDR2 SYGVKD. The V end was cut by 0 bases, the J end by 7 bases, with 12 bases between. The CDR3 contains 15 residues. The CDR3: CAISESGRGGEKLFF. CDR3 bases: TGTGCCATCAGTGAGTCGGGCAGGGGCGGTGAAAAACTGTTTTTT.

V and J are TRBV10-3 and TRBJ1-2; D is unclear. There are 13 residues in the CDR3. Germline-derived CDR1 and CDR2 are ENHRY and SYGVKD. V was cut by 6 bases and J by 2 bases, with 10 bases left in between. The CDR3 region is CAISLLENYGYTF. The CDR3, as DNA: TGTGCCATCAGCCTACTGGAGAACTATGGCTACACCTTC.